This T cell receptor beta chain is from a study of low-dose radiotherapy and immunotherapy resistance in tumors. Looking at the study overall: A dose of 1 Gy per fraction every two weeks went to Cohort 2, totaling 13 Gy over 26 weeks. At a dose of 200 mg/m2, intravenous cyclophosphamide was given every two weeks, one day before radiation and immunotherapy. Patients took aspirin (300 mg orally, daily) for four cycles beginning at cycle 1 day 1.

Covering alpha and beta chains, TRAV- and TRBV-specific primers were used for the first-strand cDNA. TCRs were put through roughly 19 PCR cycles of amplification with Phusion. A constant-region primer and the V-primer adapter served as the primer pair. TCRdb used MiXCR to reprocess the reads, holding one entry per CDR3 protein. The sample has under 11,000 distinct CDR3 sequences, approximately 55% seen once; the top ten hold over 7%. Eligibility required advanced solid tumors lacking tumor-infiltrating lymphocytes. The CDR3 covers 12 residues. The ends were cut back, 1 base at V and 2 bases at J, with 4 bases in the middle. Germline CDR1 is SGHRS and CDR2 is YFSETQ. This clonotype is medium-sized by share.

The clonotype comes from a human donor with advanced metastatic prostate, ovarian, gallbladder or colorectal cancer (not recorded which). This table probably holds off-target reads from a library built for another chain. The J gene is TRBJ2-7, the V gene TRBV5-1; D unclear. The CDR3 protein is CASSLTAYEQYF. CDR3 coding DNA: TGCGCCAGCAGCTTGACAGCCTACGAGCAGTACTTC.